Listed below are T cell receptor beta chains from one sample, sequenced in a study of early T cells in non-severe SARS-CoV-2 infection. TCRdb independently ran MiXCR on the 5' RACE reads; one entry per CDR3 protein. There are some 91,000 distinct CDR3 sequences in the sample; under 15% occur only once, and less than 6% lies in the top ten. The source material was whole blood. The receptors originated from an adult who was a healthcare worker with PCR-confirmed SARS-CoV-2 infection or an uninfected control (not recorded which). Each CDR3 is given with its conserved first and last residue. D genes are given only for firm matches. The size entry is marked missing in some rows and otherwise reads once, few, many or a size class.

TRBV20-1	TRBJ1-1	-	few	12	CSGGGMNTEAFF	TGCAGTGGTGGCGGCATGAACACTGAAGCTTTCTTT
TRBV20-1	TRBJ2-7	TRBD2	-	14	CSARTSGRVGEQYF	TGCAGTGCTAGGACTAGCGGGAGGGTGGGAGAGCAGTACTTC
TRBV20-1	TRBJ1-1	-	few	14	CSARLGGAMTEAFF	TGCAGTGCTAGGTTGGGGGGCGCAATGACTGAAGCTTTCTTT
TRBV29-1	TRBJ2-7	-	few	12	CSAGRNLYEQYF	TGCAGCGCAGGGAGAAACCTCTACGAGCAGTACTTC
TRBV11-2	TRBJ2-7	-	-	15	CASSLETGQDYEQYF	TGTGCCAGCAGCTTAGAGACAGGTCAAGACTACGAGCAGTACTTC
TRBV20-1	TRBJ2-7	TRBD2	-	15	CSAREPAGVYYEQYF	TGCAGTGCTAGAGAACCAGCGGGAGTTTACTACGAGCAGTACTTC
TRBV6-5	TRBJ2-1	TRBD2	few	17	CASSATRDYNPHNEQFF	TGTGCCAGCTCAGCCACCCGGGACTACAACCCTCACAATGAGCAGTTCTTC
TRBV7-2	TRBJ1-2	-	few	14	CASSLSAGTYGYTF	TGTGCCAGCAGCTTATCGGCAGGGACGTATGGCTACACCTTC
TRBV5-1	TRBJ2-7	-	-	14	CASSLEFGPLVWYF	TGCGCCAGCAGCTTGGAGTTCGGACCCTTGGTATGGTACTTC
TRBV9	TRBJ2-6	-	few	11	CASSGANVLTF	TGTGCCAGCTCCGGGGCCAACGTCCTGACTTTC
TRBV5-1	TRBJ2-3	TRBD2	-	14	CASRTSGSSDTQYF	TGCGCCAGCAGGACTAGCGGGAGTTCAGATACGCAGTATTTT
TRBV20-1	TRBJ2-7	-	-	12	CSADVGSYEQYF	TGCAGTGCTGACGTCGGATCCTACGAGCAGTACTTC
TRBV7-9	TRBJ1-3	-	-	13	CASSRAGKVTIYF	TGTGCCAGCAGCAGGGCCGGGAAAGTCACCATATATTTT
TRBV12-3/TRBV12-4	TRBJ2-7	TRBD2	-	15	CASSSPLAGAYEQYF	TGTGCCAGCAGTTCCCCACTAGCGGGGGCTTACGAGCAGTACTTC
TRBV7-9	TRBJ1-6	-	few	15	CASSKGLHANSPLHF	TGTGCCAGCAGCAAAGGGCTGCATGCGAATTCACCCCTCCACTTT
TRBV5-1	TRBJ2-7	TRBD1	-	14	CASSSGQGTYEQYF	TGCGCCAGCAGCTCCGGACAGGGGACCTACGAGCAGTACTTC
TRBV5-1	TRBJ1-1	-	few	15	CASSPGVRGGDEAFF	TGCGCCAGCAGCCCCGGTGTGAGGGGTGGGGATGAAGCTTTCTTT